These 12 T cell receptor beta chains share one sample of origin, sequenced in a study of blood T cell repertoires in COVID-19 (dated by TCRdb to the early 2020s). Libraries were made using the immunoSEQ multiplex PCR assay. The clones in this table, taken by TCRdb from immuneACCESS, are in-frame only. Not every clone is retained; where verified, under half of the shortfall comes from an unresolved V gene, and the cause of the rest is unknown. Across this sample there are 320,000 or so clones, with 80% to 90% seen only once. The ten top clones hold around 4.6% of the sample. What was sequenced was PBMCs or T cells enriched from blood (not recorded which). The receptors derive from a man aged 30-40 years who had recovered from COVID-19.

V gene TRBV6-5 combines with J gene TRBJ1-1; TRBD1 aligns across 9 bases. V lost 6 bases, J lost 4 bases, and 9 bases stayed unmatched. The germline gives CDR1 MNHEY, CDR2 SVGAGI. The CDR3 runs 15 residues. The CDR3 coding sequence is TGTGCCAGCAGATCCCGGACAGGGGTGGGCACTGAAGCTTTCTTT. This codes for CASRSRTGVGTEAFF.

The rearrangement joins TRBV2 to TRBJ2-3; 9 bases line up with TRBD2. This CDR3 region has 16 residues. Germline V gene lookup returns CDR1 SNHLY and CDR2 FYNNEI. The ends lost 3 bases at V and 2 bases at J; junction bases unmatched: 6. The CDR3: CASSDTGGGVTDTQYF. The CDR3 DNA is TGTGCCAGCAGTGACACTGGCGGGGGGGTCACAGATACGCAGTATTTT.

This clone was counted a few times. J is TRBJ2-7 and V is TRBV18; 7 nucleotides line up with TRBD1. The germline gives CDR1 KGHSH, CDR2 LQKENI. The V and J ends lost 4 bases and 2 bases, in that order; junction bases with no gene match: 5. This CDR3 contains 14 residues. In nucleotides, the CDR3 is TGTGCCAGCTCACTCGCAGGGGGTACCTACGAGCAGTACTTC. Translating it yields CASSLAGGTYEQYF. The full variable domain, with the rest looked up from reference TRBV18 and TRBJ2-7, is NAGVMQNPRHLVRRRGQEARLRCSPMKGHSHVYWYRQLPEEGLKFMVYLQKENIIDESGMPKERFSAEFPKEGPSILRIQQVVRGDSAAYFCASSLAGGTYEQYFGPGTRLTVT.

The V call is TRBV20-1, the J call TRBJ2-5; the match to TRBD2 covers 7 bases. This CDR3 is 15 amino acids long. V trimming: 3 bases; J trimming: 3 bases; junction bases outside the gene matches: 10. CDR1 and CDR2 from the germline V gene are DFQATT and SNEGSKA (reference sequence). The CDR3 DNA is TGCAGTGCTAGTAAGGTGACTAGCCCTAAAGAGACCCAGTACTTC. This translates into CSASKVTSPKETQYF.

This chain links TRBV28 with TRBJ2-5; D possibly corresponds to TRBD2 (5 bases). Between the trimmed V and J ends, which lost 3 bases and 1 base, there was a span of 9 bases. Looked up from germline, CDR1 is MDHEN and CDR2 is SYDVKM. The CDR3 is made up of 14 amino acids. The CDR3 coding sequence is TGTGCCAGCAGTTTTTTGAGGGTCCAAGAGACCCAGTACTTC. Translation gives CASSFLRVQETQYF.

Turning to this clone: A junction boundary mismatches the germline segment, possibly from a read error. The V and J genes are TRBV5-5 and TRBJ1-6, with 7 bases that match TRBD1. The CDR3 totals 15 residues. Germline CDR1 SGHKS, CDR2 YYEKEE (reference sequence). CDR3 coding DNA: TGTGCCAGCAGCTTGCGGGAGGGGGCAGGATCACCTCTCCACTTT. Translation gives CASSLREGAGSPLHF.

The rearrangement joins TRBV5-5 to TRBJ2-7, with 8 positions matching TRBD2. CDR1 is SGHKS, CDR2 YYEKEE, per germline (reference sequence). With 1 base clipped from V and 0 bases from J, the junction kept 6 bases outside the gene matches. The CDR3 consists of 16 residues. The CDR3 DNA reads TGTGCCAGCAGCTTGCGGGGGGGCCTGAGCTCCTACGAGCAGTACTTC. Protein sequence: CASSLRGGLSSYEQYF.

The CDR3 nucleotides read TGTGCCAGCTCACCCGGGACAGGGGAGGAAAAACTGTTTTTT. Amino acids: CASSPGTGEEKLFF. V is TRBV18 and J is TRBJ1-4; 10 nucleotides align to TRBD1. Germline loops: CDR1 KGHSH, CDR2 LQKENI. The CDR3 is made up of 14 amino acids. V dropped 3 bases and J dropped 8; count of bases not matched to a gene: 3. Full variable domain (rest looked up from reference TRBV18 and TRBJ1-4): NAGVMQNPRHLVRRRGQEARLRCSPMKGHSHVYWYRQLPEEGLKFMVYLQKENIIDESGMPKERFSAEFPKEGPSILRIQQVVRGDSAAYFCASSPGTGEEKLFFGSGTQLSVL.

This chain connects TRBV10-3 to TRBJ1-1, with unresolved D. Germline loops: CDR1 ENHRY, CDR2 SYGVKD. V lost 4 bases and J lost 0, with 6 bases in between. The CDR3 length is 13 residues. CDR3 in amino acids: CAISAEMNTEAFF. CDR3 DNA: TGTGCCATCAGTGCAGAAATGAACACTGAAGCTTTCTTT.

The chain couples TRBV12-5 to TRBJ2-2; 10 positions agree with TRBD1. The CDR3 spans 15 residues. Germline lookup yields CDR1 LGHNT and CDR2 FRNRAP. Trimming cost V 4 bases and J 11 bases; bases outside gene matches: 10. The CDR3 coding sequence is TGTGCTAGTGGTTCCGGGACAGGGGATCTGGGAGAGCTGTTTTTT. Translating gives CASGSGTGDLGELFF.

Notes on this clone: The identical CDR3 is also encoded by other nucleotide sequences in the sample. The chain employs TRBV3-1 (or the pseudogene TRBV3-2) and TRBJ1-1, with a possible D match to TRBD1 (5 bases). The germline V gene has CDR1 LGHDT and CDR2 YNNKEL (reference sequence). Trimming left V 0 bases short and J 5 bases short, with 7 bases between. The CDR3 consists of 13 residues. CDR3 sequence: CASSQDRGTEAFF. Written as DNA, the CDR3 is TGTGCCAGCAGCCAAGATAGGGGAACTGAAGCTTTCTTT.

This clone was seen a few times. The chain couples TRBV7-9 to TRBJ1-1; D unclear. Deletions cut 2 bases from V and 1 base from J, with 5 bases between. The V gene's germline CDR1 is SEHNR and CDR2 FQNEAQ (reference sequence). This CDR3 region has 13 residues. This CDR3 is CASSLNTNTEAFF. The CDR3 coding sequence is TGTGCCAGCAGCTTAAACACGAACACTGAAGCTTTCTTT.